Below, 11 T cell receptor beta chains from the same sample are listed, as sequenced in a study of cytomegalovirus exposure and HLA in healthy donors. The PCR was carried out with 60 Vbeta primers and 13 Jbeta primers. Profiling relied on immunoSEQ multiplex PCR, and the TCRdb table lists in-frame clones only, not all of them. The sample is made up of approximately 200,000 clones, and the top ten hold roughly 0.7% of it. Sample: PBMCs. The receptors derive from a boy aged 5 to 17 in good health and CMV-seronegative.

The V call is TRBV2, the J call TRBJ1-1; D possibly corresponds to TRBD1 (5 bases). This CDR3 spans 12 amino acids. The V end lost 10 bases, the J end lost 5 bases, and 14 bases lay between the germline ends. Per germline, CDR1 SNHLY and CDR2 FYNNEI. This CDR3 is CANGQGGTEAFF. For the CDR3, the DNA is TGTGCCAACGGGCAGGGTGGAACTGAAGCTTTCTTT.

Points on this clone: A read error may produce the germline difference seen at one junction end. The V and J genes are TRBV2 and TRBJ1-4; 8 bases line up with TRBD1. The CDR3 runs 15 residues. CDR1 is SNHLY and CDR2 is FYNNEI in the germline V gene. The CDR3 loop is CASREGQGGDEKLFF. DNA for the CDR3: TGTGCCAGCAGGGAAGGACAGGGTGGCGATGAAAAACTGTTTTTT.

This chain uses TRBV30 with TRBJ2-1; D may be TRBD1 (6 bases). Trimming removed 0 bases from V and 8 bases from J, with 14 bases in between. Germline lookup yields CDR1 GTSNPN and CDR2 SVGIG (reference sequence). The CDR3 spans 14 residues. CDR3 sequence: CAWSVPPGVHEQFF. CDR3 sequence (DNA): TGTGCCTGGAGTGTACCACCAGGGGTTCATGAGCAGTTCTTC.

Notes on this clone: The junction does not match germline at one end; this may be a read error. This rearrangement joins TRBV5-1 to TRBJ1-3; a weak D match, TRBD1 (6 bases). CDR3 length: 15 amino acids. Germline V lookup: CDR1 SGHRS, CDR2 YFSETQ. The CDR3 here is CASSLETGSGSTIYF. The DNA for the CDR3 is TGCGCCAGCAGCTTAGAAACAGGGTCCGGAAGCACCATATATTTT.

The chain is built from TRBV7-2 and TRBJ2-7; the match to TRBD2 covers 8 bases. Trimming removed 0 bases from V and 5 bases from J; junction bases left unmatched: 3. Germline V gives CDR1 SGHTA, CDR2 FQGNSA. The CDR3 has 14 amino acids. DNA for the CDR3: TGTGCCAGCAGCTTAGCGACGGGGGGGGACGAGCAGTACTTC. This codes for CASSLATGGDEQYF.

CDR3 loop: CAWSDPGRGQETQYF. CDR3 DNA sequence: TGTGCCTGGAGTGACCCCGGTCGGGGCCAAGAGACCCAGTACTTC. The chain combines TRBV30 with TRBJ2-5; D may be TRBD2 (5 bases). The CDR3 loop spans 15 amino acids. Germline values: CDR1 GTSNPN, CDR2 SVGIG (reference sequence). Trimming took off 1 base at V and 1 base at J, with 13 bases between the two ends.

The chain employs TRBV7-6 and TRBJ2-2; D is ambiguous. This CDR3 has 14 residues. V lost 3 bases, J lost 4 bases, and 9 bases lay in between. Germline loops: CDR1 SGHVS, CDR2 FNYEAQ. The CDR3 reads CASSLPSGTGELFF. The DNA for the CDR3 is TGTGCCAGCAGCTTGCCGTCGGGCACCGGGGAGCTGTTTTTT.

The J gene is TRBJ2-7, the V gene TRBV7-8; tentatively, D is TRBD2 (7 bases). Germline CDR1 and CDR2: SGHVS and FQNEAQ. The ends were cut back, 1 base at V and 6 bases at J, with 25 bases in the middle. CDR3 size: 18 residues. CDR3 nucleotide sequence: TGTGCCAGCAGCTTAGAGATAGAGTACCGGGGGGCCTTGTCCGAGCAGTACTTC. Translated: CASSLEIEYRGALSEQYF.

This rearrangement joins TRBV6-5 to TRBJ1-2; 11 positions agree with TRBD1. The CDR3 covers 15 residues. The V gene end was trimmed by 5 bases and the J gene end by 6 bases; junction bases not matched to a gene: 8. Germline-derived CDR1 and CDR2 are MNHEY and SVGAGI. The CDR3 spells CASSKGQGAMDGYTF. For the CDR3, the DNA is TGTGCCAGCAGTAAAGGACAGGGGGCGATGGATGGCTACACCTTC.

This chain joins TRBV13 and TRBJ2-5; 8 nucleotides agree with TRBD2. J gave up 4 bases and V 2 bases, and 9 bases lay outside the gene matches. Germline loops: CDR1 PRHDT, CDR2 FYEKMQ (reference sequence). The CDR3 loop spans 16 amino acids. The CDR3 nucleotides are TGTGCCAGCAGCTTAAAGTTCGCGGGGGGACGAGAGACCCAGTACTTC. Translated: CASSLKFAGGRETQYF.

J is TRBJ1-1 and V is TRBV5-6, with D unclear. This CDR3 region has 13 residues. CDR1 and CDR2 (germline): SGHDT, YYEEEE. Between the trimmed V and J ends, which lost 0 bases and 4 bases, there was a span of 7 bases. CDR3 sequence (DNA): TGTGCCAGCAGCTTGGAACGGTTCACTGAAGCTTTCTTT. This codes for CASSLERFTEAFF.